This T cell receptor (beta chain) was identified in a study of T cell clonotyping in hematopoietic cell transplantation. Germline V CDR1 and CDR2: MNHNY, SVGAGI (reference sequence). The V end lost 2 bases, the J end lost 5 bases, and 9 bases lay between the germline ends. The CDR3 is 13 residues long. Time point in this sample: recipient sample about 28 days before transplant, after cytoreduction. Blood collection times were about day -28 and days 30, 100, 180 posttransplant. Findings of the study overall: Few recipient clonotypes overlapped donors; over 95% were de novo at given depth. After transplant, recipient diversity fell while pathologically expanded clonotypes grew through day 180. Cells were unsorted, so CD4 and CD8 contributions were not separated.

The protocol was immunoSEQ multiplex PCR, while the TCRdb copy is restricted to in-frame clones and leaves out a portion. Among tens of thousands of clones listed, approximately 95% were seen once. A word on this clone: Its specificity is unknown.

The receptor comes from a middle-aged man with chronic myeloid leukemia. Some clones in this sample may be carry-over from other donors' samples. The gene calls are TRBV6-6 and TRBJ1-2; D ambiguous. Sequenced here: peripheral blood mononuclear cells, sampled before stem cell transplant. CDR3 coding DNA: TGTGCCAGCAGTTACGAGTCAGCTTATGGCTACACCTTC. It encodes CASSYESAYGYTF.